This T cell receptor (beta chain) was profiled in a study of shared clonotypes between healthy human individuals. Study context: CD4 naive and memory got three plates each, CD8 naive two, CD8 memory one. Study-wide findings and caveats: Clonotype sharing across four donors was observed for about 5.2% of naive CD4 clonotypes.

Here immunoSEQ multiplex PCR was the method, and the copy in TCRdb shows in-frame clones only, minus some. This sample has some 500,000 clones, with roughly 95% found just once. This CDR3 contains 13 residues. V was trimmed by 6 bases and J by 3 bases, leaving 10 bases between them. Germline loops: CDR1 SNHLY, CDR2 FYNNEI. As for this clone: Its antigen is unknown.

Input material: naive CD4+ T cells sorted from blood. Subset defined: CD45RA+ positively selected. This clonotype was sampled from a young woman in good health. The chain joins TRBV2 to TRBJ2-3; D is uncertain. CDR3 loop: CASRGLYTDTQYF. The CDR3 DNA reads as TGTGCCAGCAGGGGTCTATATACAGATACGCAGTATTTT.